The text below deals with one T cell receptor (beta chain). This receptor's antigen is unknown. The data belong to a study of CXCR3-negative and CXCR3-positive naive CD8 T cells (dated by TCRdb to the late 2010s). With regard to the full study: In total, 130 million to 150 million TRB reads were obtained, which works out to roughly 1.5 +/- 0.3 million reads per library. The diversity and physicochemical repertoire analyses included 11 donors pooled from two independent experiments. TRBV-TRBJ cluster analysis included naive subsets from five or six donors and memory cells from 3 donors. Broad study findings and their caveats: Freshly isolated PBMCs were used for most assays because CXCR3 expression partially decreased after cryopreservation. Naive CXCR3-negative and CXCR3-positive cells from the same donor showed similar TRBV-TRBJ usage, whereas memory cells showed distinct patterns. Because surface CD5, which has been linked to self-reactivity in mice, was comparable between naive subsets, TCR interaction strength was also inferred from TRB CDR3 physicochemical properties. Both naive subsets had comparably high repertoire diversity, while memory CD8+ T cells had much lower repertoire diversity. Compared with CXCR3-negative naive cells, CXCR3-positive naive cells had TRB CDR3s with higher hydrophobicity (lower Kidera factor 4), lower energy, and higher strength and volume indices.

From cysteine to phenylalanine, the CDR3 is 14 amino acids long. Only the protein is on record. For every CD8+ T cell subset, hundreds of thousands of cells were flow-sorted straight into RLT lysis buffer, and each subset was sorted in triplicate. Naive CD8+ T cells were defined stringently as CD45RO-CCR7+CD27+CD95- to exclude memory contaminants. Peripheral blood mononuclear cells were isolated from buffy coats using standard density gradient centrifugation. Naive CXCR3-negative and CXCR3-positive CD8+ T cells were flow-sorted on a FACSAria III. Total RNA was extracted from sorted cells with an RNeasy Mini Kit. TCRdb lists the instrument as NextSeq 550. The Human TCR Profiling Kit (MiLaboratory) was used to make UMI-labeled 5' RACE TRB cDNA libraries. cDNA synthesis used the entire amount of extracted RNA, and PCR amplification then used the entire amount of cDNA produced. The libraries were made side by side, with each library going through the same number of PCR cycles. Per the source publication's procedure: About 50,000 +/- 9,200 unique UMI-labeled TRB cDNA molecules per library were extracted with MIGEC and MiXCR, with at least two reads per UMI required. On average, roughly 40,000 +/- 10,000 functional in-frame TRB CDR3 nucleotide clonotypes lacking stop codons were found per library. After downsampling to 5000 UMI-labeled TRB molecules per sample, diversity metrics, including normalized Shannon-Wiener and Chao1, were computed in VDJtools. Clonotype-size-weighted physicochemical properties of the central five CDR3 residues (interaction energy, strength, volume and Kidera factor 4) were computed in VDJtools. TCRdb reprocessed the reads into one record per CDR3 protein sequence, lacking DNA. What appears here as the V and J calls and clone size reflects TCRdb's work, not the paper's. This sample's table has entries for 150,000 to 170,000 distinct CDR3 sequences. The top ten hold about 0.48% of the sample.

The rearranged chain carries TRBV21-1 and TRBJ2-5; TCRdb lists TRBD1, though no DNA is available to test this call. TRBV21-1 is a recognized pseudogene. The sequence was collected from a human donor in good health. Some clones in this sample may be carry-over from other donors' samples. Sequencing was done on a sample of naive CXCR3+ CD8+ T cells from blood. What this sample's cell subset or site label stands for: CD45RO-CCR7+CD27+CD95- naive CD8+ T cells expressing CXCR3 (TNR3+). CDR3 region: CASSPQGLQETQYF.